The present TCR beta chain was sequenced within a study of cytomegalovirus exposure and HLA in healthy donors. To note about this clone: The target antigen is unknown.

Healthy bone marrow donors formed the donor group. Study-wide results and limits: Later work associated roughly 17,000 TCR beta sequences with HLA alleles at 0.05 false discovery rate. In vitro testing confirmed a few CMV-associated chains as specific for CMV antigens. The study flagged roughly 150 TCR beta chains as cytomegalovirus-associated.

60 Vbeta and 13 Jbeta primers were used in PCR. Assay: immunoSEQ multiplex PCR; the TCRdb copy retains only in-frame clones and omits some. The sample has some 120,000 clones; around three quarters are singletons. Trimming at V came to 3 bases and at J to 3 bases, leaving 5 bases not matched to a gene. This CDR3 comprises 15 residues. CDR1 is LNHNV and CDR2 is YYDKDF in the germline V gene (reference sequence). This TCR was sampled from a man aged 35-49 years in good health and CMV-seronegative. J is TRBJ1-3 and V is TRBV15, with 7 bases lining up with TRBD1. The sample consisted of PBMCs. CDR3 DNA sequence: TGTGCCACCAGCAGCGACAGGGAGTATGGAAACACCATATATTTT. It translates to CATSSDREYGNTIYF.